Detailed here is one T cell receptor (beta chain). Its antigen is unidentified. Compared with germline, one end of the junction differs, possibly owing to a read error. This record comes from a study of T-cell reconstitution after alpha-beta-depleted transplantation in children. Study-wide results and limits: The origin of alpha-beta T cells about two months after transplant was reportedly several hundred expanded graft clones.

TCRbeta library construction was performed incorporating unique molecular identifiers. TCRdb used MiXCR to reprocess the PCR reads, holding one entry per CDR3 protein. The sample records over 85,000 distinct CDR3 sequences, around 7.8% being singletons. This TCR was sampled from a boy under 10 years old with acute lymphoblastic leukemia, due to receive a stem cell transplant. The sample consisted of PBMCs, taken before TCRalphabeta/CD19-depleted stem cell transplant.

This CDR3 reads CASSRENQQGRGLF. In DNA form, the CDR3 reads TGTGCCAGCTCACGCGAAAACCAACAGGGCCGGGGTCTCTTC. V and J are TRBV18 and TRBJ1-2; weak D call: TRBD1 (6 bases). Germline V gene sequence: CDR1 KGHSH, CDR2 LQKENI. CDR3 length: 14 residues.